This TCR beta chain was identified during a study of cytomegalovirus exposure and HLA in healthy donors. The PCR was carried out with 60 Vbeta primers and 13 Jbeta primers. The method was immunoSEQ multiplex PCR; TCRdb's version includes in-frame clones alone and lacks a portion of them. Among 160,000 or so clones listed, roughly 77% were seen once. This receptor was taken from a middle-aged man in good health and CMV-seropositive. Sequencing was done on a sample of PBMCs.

CDR3: CASSPITSGGRTGELFF. As DNA, the CDR3 is TGTGCCAGCAGTCCGATCACTAGCGGGGGTCGGACCGGGGAGCTGTTTTTT. The chain uses TRBV2 and TRBJ2-2; TRBD2 agrees at 11 bases. Looked up from germline, CDR1 is SNHLY and CDR2 is FYNNEI. The V and J ends lost 5 bases and 5 bases, in that order; junction bases with no gene match: 10. This CDR3 contains 17 residues.